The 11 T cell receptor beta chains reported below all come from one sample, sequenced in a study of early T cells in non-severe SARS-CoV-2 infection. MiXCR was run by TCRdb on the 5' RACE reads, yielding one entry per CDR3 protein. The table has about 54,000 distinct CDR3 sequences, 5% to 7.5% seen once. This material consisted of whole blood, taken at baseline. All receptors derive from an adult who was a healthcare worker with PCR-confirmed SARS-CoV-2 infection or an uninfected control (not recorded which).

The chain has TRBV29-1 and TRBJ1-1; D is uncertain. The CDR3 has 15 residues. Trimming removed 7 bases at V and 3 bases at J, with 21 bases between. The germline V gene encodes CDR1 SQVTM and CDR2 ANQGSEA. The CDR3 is CSGTVGWRGDTEAFF. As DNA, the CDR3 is TGCAGCGGAACAGTCGGGTGGCGAGGCGACACTGAAGCTTTCTTT.

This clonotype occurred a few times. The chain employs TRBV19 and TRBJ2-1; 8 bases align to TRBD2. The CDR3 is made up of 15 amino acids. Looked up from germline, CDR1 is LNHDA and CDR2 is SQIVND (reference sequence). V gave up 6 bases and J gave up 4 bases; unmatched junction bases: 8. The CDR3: CASRPGLAYYNEQFF. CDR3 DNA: TGTGCCAGTAGACCCGGACTAGCCTATTACAATGAGCAGTTCTTC.

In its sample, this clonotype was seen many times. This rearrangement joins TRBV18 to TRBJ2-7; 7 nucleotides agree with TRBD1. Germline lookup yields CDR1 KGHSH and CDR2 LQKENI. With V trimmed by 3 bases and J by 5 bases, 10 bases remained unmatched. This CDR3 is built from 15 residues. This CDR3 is CASSPSRQGQHEQYF. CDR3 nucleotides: TGTGCCAGCTCACCTAGTCGACAGGGTCAACACGAGCAGTACTTC. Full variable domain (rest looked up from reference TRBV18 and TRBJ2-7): NAGVMQNPRHLVRRRGQEARLRCSPMKGHSHVYWYRQLPEEGLKFMVYLQKENIIDESGMPKERFSAEFPKEGPSILRIQQVVRGDSAAYFCASSPSRQGQHEQYFGPGTRLTVT.

Here the CDR3 DNA reads TGTGCCTGGACAGGGTCTACCTACGAGCAGTACTTC. Its translation: CAWTGSTYEQYF. The V call is TRBV30, the J call TRBJ2-7; D perhaps matches TRBD1 (5 bases). The CDR3 sequence is 12 residues long. Trimming took off 4 bases at V and 2 bases at J, with 9 bases between the two ends. Germline CDR1 is GTSNPN and CDR2 is SVGIG (reference sequence).

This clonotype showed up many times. CDR3 residues: CASSYEDLARETQYF. The CDR3, as DNA: TGTGCCAGCAGTTACGAGGATCTAGCCCGAGAGACCCAGTACTTC. V and J are TRBV6-2 or TRBV6-3 and TRBJ2-5, with D perhaps TRBD2 (5 bases). Trimming cost V 2 bases and J 4 bases, with 14 bases left between them. CDR1 and CDR2 (germline): MNHEY, SVGEGT. CDR3 size: 15 residues.

CDR3 DNA: TGTGCCAGCAGCTTAGGGTACTCTGGGGCCAACGTCCTGACTTTC. Translating gives CASSLGYSGANVLTF. The chain links TRBV11-2 to TRBJ2-6, with unresolved D. CDR1 SGHAT and CDR2 FQNNGV come from the germline V gene. The CDR3 is made up of 15 amino acids. Trimming shortened V by 1 base and J by 0 bases, and 4 bases separated the two germline ends.

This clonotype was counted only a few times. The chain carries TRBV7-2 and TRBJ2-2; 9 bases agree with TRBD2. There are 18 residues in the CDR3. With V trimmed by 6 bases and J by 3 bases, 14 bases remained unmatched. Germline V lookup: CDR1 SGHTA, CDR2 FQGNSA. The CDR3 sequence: CASSPLLRGGVDTGELFF. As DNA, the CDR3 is TGTGCCAGCAGTCCCCTCCTGCGGGGGGGCGTGGACACCGGGGAGCTGTTTTTT.

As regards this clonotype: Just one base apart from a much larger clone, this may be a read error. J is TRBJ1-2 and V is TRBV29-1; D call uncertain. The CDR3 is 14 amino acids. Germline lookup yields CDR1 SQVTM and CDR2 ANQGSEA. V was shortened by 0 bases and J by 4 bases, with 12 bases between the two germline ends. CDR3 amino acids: CSVEDVRKGYGYTF. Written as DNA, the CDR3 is TGCAGCGTTGAAGATGTAAGGAAGGGCTATGGCTACACCTTC.

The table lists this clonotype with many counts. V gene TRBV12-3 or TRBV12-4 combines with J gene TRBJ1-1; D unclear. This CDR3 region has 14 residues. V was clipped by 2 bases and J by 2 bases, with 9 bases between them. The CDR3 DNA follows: TGTGCCAGCAGTTTAAAGGACGGTAACACTGAAGCTTTCTTT. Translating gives CASSLKDGNTEAFF.

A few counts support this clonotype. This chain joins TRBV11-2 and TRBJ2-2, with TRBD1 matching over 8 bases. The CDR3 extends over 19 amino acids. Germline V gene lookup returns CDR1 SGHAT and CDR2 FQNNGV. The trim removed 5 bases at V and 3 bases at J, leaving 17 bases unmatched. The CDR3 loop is CASSPWTGSIELDTGELFF. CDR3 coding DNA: TGTGCCAGCAGCCCCTGGACAGGGTCGATCGAGTTGGACACCGGGGAGCTGTTTTTT.

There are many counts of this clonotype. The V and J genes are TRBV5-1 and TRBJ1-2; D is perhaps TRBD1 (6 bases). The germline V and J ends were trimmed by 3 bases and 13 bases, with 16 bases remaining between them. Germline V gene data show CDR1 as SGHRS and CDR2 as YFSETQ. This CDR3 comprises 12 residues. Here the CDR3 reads CASSSAPGGSTF. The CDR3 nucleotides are TGCGCCAGCAGCTCGGCCCCCGGGGGCAGCACCTTC.